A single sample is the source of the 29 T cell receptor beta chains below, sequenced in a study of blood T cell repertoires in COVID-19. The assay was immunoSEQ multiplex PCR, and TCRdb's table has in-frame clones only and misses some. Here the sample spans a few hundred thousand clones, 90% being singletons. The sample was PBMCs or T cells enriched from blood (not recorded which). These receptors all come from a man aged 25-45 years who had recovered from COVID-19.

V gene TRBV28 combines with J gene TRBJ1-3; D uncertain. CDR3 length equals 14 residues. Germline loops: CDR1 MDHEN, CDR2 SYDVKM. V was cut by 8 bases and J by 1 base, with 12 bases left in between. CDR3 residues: CASQASSSGNTIYF. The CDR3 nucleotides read TGTGCCAGCCAGGCCAGTTCGTCTGGAAACACCATATATTTT.

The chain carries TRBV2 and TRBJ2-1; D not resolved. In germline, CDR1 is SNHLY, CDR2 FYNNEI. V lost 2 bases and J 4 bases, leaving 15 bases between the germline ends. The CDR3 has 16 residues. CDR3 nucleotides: TGTGCCAGCAGTGAAATTCCGGAGTTAGGTTACAATGAGCAGTTCTTC. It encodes CASSEIPELGYNEQFF. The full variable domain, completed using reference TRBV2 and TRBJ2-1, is EPEVTQTPSHQVTQMGQEVILRCVPISNHLYFYWYRQILGQKVEFLVSFYNNEISEKSEIFDDQFSVERPDGSNFTLKIRSTKLEDSAMYFCASSEIPELGYNEQFFGPGTRLTVL.

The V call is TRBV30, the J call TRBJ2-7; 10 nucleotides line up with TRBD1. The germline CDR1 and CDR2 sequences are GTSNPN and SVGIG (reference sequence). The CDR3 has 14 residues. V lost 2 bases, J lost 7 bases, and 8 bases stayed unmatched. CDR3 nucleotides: TGTGCCTGGAGTTCCGGGACAGGGGCGCGGGAGCAGTACTTC. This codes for CAWSSGTGAREQYF.

CDR3 nucleotide sequence: TGTGCCAGCAGCCCACGCGCAACTAGCGGGAGCGAGACCCAGTACTTC. This codes for CASSPRATSGSETQYF. This chain joins TRBV7-2 and TRBJ2-5; 11 bases align to TRBD2. Germline CDR1 reads SGHTA; CDR2 reads FQGNSA. The CDR3 is 16 residues long. The V gene end was trimmed by 5 bases and the J gene end by 5 bases; junction bases not matched to a gene: 10.

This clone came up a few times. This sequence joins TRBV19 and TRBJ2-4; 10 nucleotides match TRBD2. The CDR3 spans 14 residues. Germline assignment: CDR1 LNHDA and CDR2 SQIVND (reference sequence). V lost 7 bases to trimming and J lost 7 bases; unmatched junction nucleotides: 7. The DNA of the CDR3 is TGTGCCAGTACCCTAACAGCGGGAGGGAACATTCAGTACTTC. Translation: CASTLTAGGNIQYF. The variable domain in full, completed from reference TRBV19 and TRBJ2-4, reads DGGITQSPKYLFRKEGQNVTLSCEQNLNHDAMYWYRQDPGQGLRLIYYSQIVNDFQKGDIAEGYSVSREKKESFPLTVTSAQKNPTAFYLCASTLTAGGNIQYFGAGTRLSVL.

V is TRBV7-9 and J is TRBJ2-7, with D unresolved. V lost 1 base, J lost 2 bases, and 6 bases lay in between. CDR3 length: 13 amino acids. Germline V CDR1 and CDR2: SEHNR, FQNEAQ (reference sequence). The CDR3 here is CASSLVSTYEQYF. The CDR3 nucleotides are TGTGCCAGCAGCTTAGTTTCCACCTACGAGCAGTACTTC.

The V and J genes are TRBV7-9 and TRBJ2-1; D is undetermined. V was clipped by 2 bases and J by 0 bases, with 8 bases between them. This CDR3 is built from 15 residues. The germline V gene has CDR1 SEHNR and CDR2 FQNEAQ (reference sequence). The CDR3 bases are TGTGCCAGCAGCTTATTACCTAGCTCCTACAATGAGCAGTTCTTC. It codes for CASSLLPSSYNEQFF. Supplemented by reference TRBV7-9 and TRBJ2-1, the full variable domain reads DTGVSQNPRHKITKRGQNVTFRCDPISEHNRLYWYRQTLGQGPEFLTYFQNEAQLEKSRLLSDRFSAERPKGSFSTLEIQRTEQGDSAMYLCASSLLPSSYNEQFFGPGTRLTVL.

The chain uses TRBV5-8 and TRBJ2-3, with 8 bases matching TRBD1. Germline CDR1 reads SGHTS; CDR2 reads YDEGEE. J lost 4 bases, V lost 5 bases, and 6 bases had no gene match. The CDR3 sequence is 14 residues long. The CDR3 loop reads CASSRLTGADTQYF. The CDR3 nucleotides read TGTGCCAGCAGTCGTTTGACAGGGGCAGATACGCAGTATTTT. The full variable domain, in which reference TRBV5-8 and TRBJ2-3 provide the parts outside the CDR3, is EAGVTQSPTHLIKTRGQQATLRCSPISGHTSVYWYQQALGLGLQFLLWYDEGEERNRGNFPPRFSGRQFPNYSSELNVNALELEDSALYLCASSRLTGADTQYFGPGTRLTVL.

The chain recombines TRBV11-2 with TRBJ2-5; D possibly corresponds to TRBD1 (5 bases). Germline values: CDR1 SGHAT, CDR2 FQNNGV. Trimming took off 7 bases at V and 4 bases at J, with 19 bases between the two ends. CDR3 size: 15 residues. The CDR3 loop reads CASTLTGNNLETQYF. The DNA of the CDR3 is TGTGCCAGCACCCTAACAGGAAATAATCTAGAGACCCAGTACTTC.

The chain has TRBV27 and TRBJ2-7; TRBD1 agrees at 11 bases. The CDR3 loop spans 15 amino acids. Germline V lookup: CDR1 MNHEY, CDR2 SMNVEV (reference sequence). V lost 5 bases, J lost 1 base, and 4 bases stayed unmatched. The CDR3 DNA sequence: TGTGCCAGCAGTATTGGGACAGGGGGATCCTACGAGCAGTACTTC. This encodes CASSIGTGGSYEQYF.

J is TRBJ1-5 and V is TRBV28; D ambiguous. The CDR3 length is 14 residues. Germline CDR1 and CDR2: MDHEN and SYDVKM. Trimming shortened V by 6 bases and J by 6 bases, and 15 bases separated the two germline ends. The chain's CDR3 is CASRSEGLIQPQHF. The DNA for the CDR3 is TGTGCCAGCAGATCGGAGGGTTTGATTCAGCCCCAGCATTTT. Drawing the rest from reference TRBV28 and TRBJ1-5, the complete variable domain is DVKVTQSSRYLVKRTGEKVFLECVQDMDHENMFWYRQDPGLGLRLIYFSYDVKMKEKGDIPEGYSVSREKKERFSLILESASTNQTSMYLCASRSEGLIQPQHFGDGTRLSIL.

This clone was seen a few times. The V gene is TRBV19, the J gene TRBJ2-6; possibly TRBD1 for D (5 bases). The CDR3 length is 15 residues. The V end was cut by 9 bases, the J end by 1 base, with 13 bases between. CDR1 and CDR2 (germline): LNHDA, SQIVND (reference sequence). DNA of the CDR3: TGTGCCAGCCAGGGCTTGAAATCTGGGGCCAACGTCCTGACTTTC. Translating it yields CASQGLKSGANVLTF.

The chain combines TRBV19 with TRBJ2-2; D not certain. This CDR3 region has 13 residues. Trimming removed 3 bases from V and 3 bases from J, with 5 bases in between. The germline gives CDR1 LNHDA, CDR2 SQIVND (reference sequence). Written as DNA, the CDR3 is TGTGCCAGTAGTATGTCTGACACCGGGGAGCTGTTTTTT. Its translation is CASSMSDTGELFF.

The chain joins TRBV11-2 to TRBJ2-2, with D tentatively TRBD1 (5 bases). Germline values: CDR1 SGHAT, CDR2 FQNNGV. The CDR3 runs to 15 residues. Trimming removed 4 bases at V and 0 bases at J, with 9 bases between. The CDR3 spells CASSSQGANTGELFF. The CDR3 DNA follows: TGTGCCAGCAGCTCCCAGGGCGCGAACACCGGGGAGCTGTTTTTT.

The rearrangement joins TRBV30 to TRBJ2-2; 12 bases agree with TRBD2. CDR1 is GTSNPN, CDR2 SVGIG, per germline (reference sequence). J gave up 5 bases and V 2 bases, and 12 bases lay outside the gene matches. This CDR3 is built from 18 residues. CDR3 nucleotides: TGTGCCTGGAGTTTGGGACTAGCGGGCATGACTGAAACCGGGGAGCTGTTTTTT. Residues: CAWSLGLAGMTETGELFF.

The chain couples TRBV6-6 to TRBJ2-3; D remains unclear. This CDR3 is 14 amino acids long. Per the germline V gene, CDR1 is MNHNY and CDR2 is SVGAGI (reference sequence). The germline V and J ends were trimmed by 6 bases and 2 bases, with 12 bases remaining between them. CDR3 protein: CASSPRPSTDTQYF. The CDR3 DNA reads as TGTGCCAGCAGCCCTCGTCCCTCCACAGATACGCAGTATTTT.

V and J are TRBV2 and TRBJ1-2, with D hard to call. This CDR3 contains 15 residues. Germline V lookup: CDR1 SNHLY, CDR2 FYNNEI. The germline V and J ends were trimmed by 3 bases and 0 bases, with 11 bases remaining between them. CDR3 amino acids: CASSEGRQTNYGYTF. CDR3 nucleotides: TGTGCCAGCAGTGAGGGCAGGCAGACTAACTATGGCTACACCTTC.

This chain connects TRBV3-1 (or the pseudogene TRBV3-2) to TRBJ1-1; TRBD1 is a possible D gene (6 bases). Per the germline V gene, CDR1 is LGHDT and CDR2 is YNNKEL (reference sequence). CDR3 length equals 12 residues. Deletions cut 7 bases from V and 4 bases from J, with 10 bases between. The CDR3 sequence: CASTQGSTEAFF. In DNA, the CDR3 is TGTGCCAGCACCCAGGGGAGCACTGAAGCTTTCTTT.

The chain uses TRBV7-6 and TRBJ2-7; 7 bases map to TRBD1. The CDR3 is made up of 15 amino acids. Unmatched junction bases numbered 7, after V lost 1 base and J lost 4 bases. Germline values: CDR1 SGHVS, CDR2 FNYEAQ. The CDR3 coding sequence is TGTGCCAGCAGCTTAGAGTCCCGGGACAGTTACGAGCAGTACTTC. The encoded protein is CASSLESRDSYEQYF.

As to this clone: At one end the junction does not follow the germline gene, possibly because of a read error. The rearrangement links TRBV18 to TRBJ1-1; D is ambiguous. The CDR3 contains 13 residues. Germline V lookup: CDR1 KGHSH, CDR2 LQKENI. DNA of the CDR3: TGTGCCACCTCACTAAGCCAGAACACTGAAGCTTTCTTT. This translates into CATSLSQNTEAFF.

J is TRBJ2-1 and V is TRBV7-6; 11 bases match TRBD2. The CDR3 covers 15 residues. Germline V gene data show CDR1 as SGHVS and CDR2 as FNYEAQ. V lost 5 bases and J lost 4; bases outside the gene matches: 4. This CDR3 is CASSRGLAVYNEQFF. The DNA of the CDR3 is TGTGCCAGCAGCCGGGGACTAGCGGTTTACAATGAGCAGTTCTTC.

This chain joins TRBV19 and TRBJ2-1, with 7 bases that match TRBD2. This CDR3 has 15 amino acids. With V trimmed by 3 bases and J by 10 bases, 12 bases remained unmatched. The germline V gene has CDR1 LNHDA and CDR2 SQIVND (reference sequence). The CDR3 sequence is CASSIGTTVTREQFF. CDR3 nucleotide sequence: TGTGCCAGTAGTATTGGGACTACCGTAACTCGGGAGCAGTTCTTC. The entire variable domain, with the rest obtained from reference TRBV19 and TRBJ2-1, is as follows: DGGITQSPKYLFRKEGQNVTLSCEQNLNHDAMYWYRQDPGQGLRLIYYSQIVNDFQKGDIAEGYSVSREKKESFPLTVTSAQKNPTAFYLCASSIGTTVTREQFFGPGTRLTVL.

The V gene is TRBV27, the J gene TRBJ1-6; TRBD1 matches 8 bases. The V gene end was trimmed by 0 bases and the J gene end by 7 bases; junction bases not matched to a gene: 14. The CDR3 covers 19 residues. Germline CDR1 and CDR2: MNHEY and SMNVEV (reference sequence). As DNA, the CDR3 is TGTGCCAGCAGTTTATCGGGGGGCAGGGGGCGCCGGGAGAATTCACCCCTCCACTTT. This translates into CASSLSGGRGRRENSPLHF.

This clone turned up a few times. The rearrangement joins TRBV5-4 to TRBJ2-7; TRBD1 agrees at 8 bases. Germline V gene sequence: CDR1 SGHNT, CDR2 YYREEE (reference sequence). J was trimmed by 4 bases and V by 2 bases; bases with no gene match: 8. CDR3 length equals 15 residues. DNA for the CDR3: TGTGCCAGCAGCTTAGTTACAGGGGGTGGGTACGAGCAGTACTTC. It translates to CASSLVTGGGYEQYF.

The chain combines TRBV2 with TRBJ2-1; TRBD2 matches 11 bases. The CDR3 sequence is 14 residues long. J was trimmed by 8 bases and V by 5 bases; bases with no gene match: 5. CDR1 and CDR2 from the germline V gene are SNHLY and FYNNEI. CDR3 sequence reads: CASSPTSGRDEQFF. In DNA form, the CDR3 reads TGTGCCAGCAGTCCAACTAGCGGGAGAGATGAGCAGTTCTTC.

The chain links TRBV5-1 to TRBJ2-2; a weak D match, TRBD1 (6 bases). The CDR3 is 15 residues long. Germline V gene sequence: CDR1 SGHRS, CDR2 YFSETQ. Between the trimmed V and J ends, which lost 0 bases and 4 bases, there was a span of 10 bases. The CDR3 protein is CASSLAGTTTGELFF. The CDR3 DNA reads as TGCGCCAGCAGCTTGGCCGGGACAACCACCGGGGAGCTGTTTTTT.

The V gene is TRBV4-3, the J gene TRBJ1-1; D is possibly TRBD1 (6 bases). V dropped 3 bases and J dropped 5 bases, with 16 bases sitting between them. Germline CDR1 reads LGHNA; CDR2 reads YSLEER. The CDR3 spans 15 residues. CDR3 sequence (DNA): TGCGCCAGCAGCCACAGACAGGACCCGGGGACTGAAGCTTTCTTT. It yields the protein CASSHRQDPGTEAFF.

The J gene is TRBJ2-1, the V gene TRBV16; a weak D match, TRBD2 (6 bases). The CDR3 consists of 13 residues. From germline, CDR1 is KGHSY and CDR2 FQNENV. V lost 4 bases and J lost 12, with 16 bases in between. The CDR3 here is CASSLAKGGRQFF. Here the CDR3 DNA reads TGTGCCAGCAGCCTCGCAAAAGGAGGGAGGCAGTTCTTC.

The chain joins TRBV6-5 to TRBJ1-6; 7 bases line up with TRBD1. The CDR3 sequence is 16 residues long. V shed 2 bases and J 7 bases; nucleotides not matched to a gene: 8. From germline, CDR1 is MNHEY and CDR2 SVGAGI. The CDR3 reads CASSYDGQALNSPLHF. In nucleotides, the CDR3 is TGTGCCAGCAGTTACGACGGACAGGCATTGAATTCACCCCTCCACTTT.